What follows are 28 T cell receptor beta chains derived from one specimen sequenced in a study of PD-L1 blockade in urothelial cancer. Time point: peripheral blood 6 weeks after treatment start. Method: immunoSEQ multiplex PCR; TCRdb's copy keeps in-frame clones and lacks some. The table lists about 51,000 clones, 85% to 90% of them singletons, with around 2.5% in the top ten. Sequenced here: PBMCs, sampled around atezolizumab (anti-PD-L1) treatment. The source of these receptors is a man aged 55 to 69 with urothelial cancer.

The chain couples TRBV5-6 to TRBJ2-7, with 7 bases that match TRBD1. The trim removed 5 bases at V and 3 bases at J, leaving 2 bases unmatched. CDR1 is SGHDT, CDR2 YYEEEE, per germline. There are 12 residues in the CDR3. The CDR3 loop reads CASSWDSYEQYF. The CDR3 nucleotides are TGTGCCAGCAGTTGGGACAGCTACGAGCAGTACTTC.

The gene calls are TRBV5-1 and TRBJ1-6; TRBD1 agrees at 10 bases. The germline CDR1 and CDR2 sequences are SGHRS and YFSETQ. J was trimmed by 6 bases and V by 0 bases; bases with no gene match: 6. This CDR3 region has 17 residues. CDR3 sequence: CASSLEGTGARNSPLHF. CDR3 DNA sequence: TGCGCCAGCAGCTTGGAAGGGACAGGGGCTCGTAATTCACCCCTCCACTTT. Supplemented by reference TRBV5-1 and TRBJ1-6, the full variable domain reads KAGVTQTPRYLIKTRGQQVTLSCSPISGHRSVSWYQQTPGQGLQFLFEYFSETQRNKGNFPGRFSGRQFSNSRSEMNVSTLELGDSALYLCASSLEGTGARNSPLHFGNGTRLTVT.

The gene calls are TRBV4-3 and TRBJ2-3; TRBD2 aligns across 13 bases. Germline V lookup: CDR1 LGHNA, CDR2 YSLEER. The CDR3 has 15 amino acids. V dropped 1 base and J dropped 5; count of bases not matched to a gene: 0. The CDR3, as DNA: TGCGCCAGCAGCCAAGGGACTAGCGGGAGAGATACGCAGTATTTT. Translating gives CASSQGTSGRDTQYF.

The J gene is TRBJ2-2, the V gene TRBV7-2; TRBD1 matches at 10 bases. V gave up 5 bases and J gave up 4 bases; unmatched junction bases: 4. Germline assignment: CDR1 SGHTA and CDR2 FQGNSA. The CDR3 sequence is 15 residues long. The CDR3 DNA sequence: TGTGCCAGCAGCCCCCGGACAGGGGGCACCGGGGAGCTGTTTTTT. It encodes CASSPRTGGTGELFF.

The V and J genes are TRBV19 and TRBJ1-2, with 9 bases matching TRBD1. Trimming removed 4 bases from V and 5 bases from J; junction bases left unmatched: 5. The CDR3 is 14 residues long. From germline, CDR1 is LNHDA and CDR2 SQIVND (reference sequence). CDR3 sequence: CASSTTGGSYGYTF. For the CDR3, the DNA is TGTGCCAGTAGTACCACAGGGGGCTCATATGGCTACACCTTC.

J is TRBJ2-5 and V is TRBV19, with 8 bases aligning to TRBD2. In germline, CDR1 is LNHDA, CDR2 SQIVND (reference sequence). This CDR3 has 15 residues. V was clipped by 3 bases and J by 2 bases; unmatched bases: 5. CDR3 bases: TGTGCCAGTAGTATCCCAGCGGGGGCACAAGAGACCCAGTACTTC. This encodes CASSIPAGAQETQYF. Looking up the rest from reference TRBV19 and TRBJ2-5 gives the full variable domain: DGGITQSPKYLFRKEGQNVTLSCEQNLNHDAMYWYRQDPGQGLRLIYYSQIVNDFQKGDIAEGYSVSREKKESFPLTVTSAQKNPTAFYLCASSIPAGAQETQYFGPGTRLLVL.

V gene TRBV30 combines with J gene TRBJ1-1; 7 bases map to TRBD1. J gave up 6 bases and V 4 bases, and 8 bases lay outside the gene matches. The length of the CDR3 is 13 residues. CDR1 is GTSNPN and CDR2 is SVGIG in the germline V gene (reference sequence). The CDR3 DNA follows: TGTGCCTGGACAGGGGGATTGAGGGCTGAAGCTTTCTTT. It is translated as CAWTGGLRAEAFF.

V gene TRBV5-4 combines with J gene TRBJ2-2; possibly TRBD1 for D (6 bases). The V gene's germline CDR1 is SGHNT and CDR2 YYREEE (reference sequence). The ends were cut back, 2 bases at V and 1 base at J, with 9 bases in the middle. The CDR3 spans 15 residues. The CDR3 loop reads CASSLGGKNTGELFF. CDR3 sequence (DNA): TGTGCCAGCAGCTTAGGGGGTAAGAACACCGGGGAGCTGTTTTTT.

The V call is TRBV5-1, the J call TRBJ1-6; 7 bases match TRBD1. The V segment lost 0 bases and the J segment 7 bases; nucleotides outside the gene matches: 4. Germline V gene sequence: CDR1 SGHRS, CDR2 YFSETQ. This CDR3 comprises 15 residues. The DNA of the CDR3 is TGCGCCAGCAGCTTGGAAGGGGGCGAAAATTCACCCCTCCACTTT. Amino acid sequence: CASSLEGGENSPLHF.

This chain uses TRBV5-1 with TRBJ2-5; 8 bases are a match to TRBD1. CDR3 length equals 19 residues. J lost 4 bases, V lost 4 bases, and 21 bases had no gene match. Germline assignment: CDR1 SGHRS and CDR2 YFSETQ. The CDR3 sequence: CASSQIPTTGTGLGETQYF. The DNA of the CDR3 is TGCGCCAGCAGCCAGATACCGACAACCGGGACAGGCCTGGGAGAGACCCAGTACTTC.

The DNA of the CDR3 is TGTGCCAGCAGGGGGGGGGCAGGTGTTTGGACTGAAGCTTTCTTT. Translating it yields CASRGGAGVWTEAFF. The chain couples TRBV5-5 to TRBJ1-1, with D maybe TRBD1 (6 bases). Trimming took off 5 bases at V and 5 bases at J, with 19 bases between the two ends. Germline CDR1 is SGHKS and CDR2 is YYEKEE (reference sequence). This CDR3 has 15 residues.

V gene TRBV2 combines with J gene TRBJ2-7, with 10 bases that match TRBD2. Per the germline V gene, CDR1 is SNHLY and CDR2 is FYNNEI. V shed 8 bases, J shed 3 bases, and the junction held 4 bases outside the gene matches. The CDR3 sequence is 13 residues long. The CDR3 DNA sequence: TGTGCCAGCGCTAGCGGGAGAGGCTACGAGCAGTACTTC. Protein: CASASGRGYEQYF.

CDR3 nucleotide sequence: TGTGCCATCAATGACGGGGGGCGGGGGACTGAAGCTTTCTTT. It specifies CAINDGGRGTEAFF. V and J are TRBV10-3 and TRBJ1-1; TRBD1 is a possible D gene (6 bases). The CDR3 covers 14 residues. Trimming removed 7 bases at V and 5 bases at J, with 17 bases between. From germline, CDR1 is ENHRY and CDR2 SYGVKD.

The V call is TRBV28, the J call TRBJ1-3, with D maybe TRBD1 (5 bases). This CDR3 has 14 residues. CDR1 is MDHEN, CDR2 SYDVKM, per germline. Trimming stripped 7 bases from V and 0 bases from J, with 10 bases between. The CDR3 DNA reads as TGTGCCAGCAATACGGGGGTCTCTGGAAACACCATATATTTT. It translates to CASNTGVSGNTIYF.

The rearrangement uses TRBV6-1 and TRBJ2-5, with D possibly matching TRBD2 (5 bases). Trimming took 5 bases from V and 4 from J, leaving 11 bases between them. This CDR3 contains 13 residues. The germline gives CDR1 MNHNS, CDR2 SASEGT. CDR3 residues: CASSRGSPETQYF. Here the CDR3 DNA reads TGTGCCAGCAGTCGGGGTAGCCCAGAGACCCAGTACTTC.

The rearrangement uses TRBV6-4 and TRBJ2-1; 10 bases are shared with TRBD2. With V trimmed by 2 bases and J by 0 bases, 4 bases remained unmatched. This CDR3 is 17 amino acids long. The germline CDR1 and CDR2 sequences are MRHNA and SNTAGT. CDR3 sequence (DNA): TGTGCCAGCAGTGACCGGGGACTAGCGAACTCCTACAATGAGCAGTTCTTC. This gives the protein CASSDRGLANSYNEQFF.

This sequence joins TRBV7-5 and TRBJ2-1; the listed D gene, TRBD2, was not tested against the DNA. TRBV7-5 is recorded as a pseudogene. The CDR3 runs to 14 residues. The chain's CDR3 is CARSFGGRVDEQFF. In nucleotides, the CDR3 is TGTGCCAGAAGCTTTGGAGGGAGGGTCGATGAGCAGTTCTTC.

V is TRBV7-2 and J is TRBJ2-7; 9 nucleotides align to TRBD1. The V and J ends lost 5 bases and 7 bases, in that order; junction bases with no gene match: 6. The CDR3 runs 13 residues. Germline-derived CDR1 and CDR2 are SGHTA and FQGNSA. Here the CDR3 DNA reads TGTGCCAGCAGCGTAGACAGGGGGAGGGAGCAGTACTTC. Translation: CASSVDRGREQYF.

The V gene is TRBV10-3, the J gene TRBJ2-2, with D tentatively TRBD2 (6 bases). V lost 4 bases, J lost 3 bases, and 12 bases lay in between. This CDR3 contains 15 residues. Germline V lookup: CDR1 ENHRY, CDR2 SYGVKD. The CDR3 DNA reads TGTGCCATCAGTGGTAGCGGCAGTTACACCGGGGAGCTGTTTTTT. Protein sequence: CAISGSGSYTGELFF.

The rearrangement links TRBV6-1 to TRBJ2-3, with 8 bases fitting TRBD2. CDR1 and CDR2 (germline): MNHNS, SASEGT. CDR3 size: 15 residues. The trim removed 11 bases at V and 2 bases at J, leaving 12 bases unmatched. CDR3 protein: CASSRERGYTDTQYF. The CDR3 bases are TGTGCCTCCAGTAGGGAGCGGGGGTACACAGATACGCAGTATTTT.

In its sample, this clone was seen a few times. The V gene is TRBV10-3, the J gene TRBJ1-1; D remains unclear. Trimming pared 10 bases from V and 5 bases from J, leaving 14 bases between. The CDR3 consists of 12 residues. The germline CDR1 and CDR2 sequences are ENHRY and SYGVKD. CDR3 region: CASDKGGTEAFF. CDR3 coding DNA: TGTGCCAGTGACAAAGGTGGGACTGAAGCTTTCTTT.

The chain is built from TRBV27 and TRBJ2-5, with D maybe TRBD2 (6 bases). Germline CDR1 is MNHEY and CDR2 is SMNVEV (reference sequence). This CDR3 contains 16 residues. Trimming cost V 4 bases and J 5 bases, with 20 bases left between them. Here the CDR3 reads CASSSSVFPLWETQYF. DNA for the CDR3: TGTGCCAGCAGTTCTAGCGTGTTTCCTTTGTGGGAGACCCAGTACTTC.

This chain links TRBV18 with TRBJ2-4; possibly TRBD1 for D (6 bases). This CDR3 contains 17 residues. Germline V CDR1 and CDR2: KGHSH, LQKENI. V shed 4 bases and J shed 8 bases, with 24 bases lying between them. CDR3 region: CASSRSIATGSADIQYF. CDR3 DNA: TGTGCCAGCTCACGATCTATCGCGACAGGATCGGCGGACATTCAGTACTTC.

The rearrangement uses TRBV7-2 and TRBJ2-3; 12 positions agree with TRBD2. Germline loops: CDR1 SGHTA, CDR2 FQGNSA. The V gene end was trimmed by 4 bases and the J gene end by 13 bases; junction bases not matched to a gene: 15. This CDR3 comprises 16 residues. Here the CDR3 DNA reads TGTGCCAGCAGCTCAACTGGACTAGCGGGGAATCGTGATAAGTATTTT. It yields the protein CASSSTGLAGNRDKYF.

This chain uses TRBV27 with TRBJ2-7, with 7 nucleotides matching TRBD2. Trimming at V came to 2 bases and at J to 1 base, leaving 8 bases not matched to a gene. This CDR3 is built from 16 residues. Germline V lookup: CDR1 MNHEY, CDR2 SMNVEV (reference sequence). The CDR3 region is CASSLIPSGNSYEQYF. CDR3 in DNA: TGTGCCAGCAGTTTAATCCCTAGCGGAAATTCCTACGAGCAGTACTTC.

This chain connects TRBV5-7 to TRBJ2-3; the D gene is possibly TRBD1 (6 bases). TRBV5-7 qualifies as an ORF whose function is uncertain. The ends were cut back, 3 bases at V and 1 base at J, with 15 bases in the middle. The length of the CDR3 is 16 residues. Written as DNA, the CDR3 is TGTGCCAGCAGCTGCAACACAGGGTCGGGCACAGATACGCAGTATTTT. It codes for CASSCNTGSGTDTQYF.

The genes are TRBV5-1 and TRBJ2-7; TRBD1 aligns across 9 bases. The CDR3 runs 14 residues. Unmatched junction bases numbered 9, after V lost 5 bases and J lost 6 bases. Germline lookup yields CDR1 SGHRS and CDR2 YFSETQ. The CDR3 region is CASREGTGSGEQYF. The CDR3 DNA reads TGCGCCAGCAGGGAGGGGACAGGGAGCGGCGAGCAGTACTTC.

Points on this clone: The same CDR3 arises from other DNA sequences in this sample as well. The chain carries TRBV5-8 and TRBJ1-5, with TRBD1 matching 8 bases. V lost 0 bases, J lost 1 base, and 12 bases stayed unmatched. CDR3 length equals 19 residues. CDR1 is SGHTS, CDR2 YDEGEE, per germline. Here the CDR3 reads CASSLVVVRTGKSNQPQHF. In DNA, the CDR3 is TGTGCCAGCAGCTTGGTCGTCGTAAGGACAGGGAAAAGCAATCAGCCCCAGCATTTT.